The 23 T cell receptor beta chains in this list originate from one sample, sequenced in a study of PD-1 blockade in classical Hodgkin lymphoma. After autologous stem cell transplantation all patients relapsed, and prior brentuximab vedotin exposure differed between cohorts. Sequencing used immunoSEQ multiplex PCR; TCRdb keeps in-frame clones, though not all of them. This table holds fewer than 90,000 clones, about nine tenths found once. The sample in question was peripheral blood mononuclear cells (PBMCs), obtained at baseline. The receptors originated from a human donor with classical Hodgkin lymphoma.

In this sample, this clone turned up a few times. The J gene is TRBJ2-5, the V gene TRBV5-1; TRBD1 might be the D (5 bases). Looked up from germline, CDR1 is SGHRS and CDR2 is YFSETQ. The CDR3 spans 11 residues. V lost 3 bases to trimming and J lost 9 bases, with 9 bases between them. This CDR3 reads CASSSGIAQYF. For the CDR3, the DNA is TGCGCCAGCAGCTCAGGGATTGCCCAGTACTTC.

The sample holds one count of this clone. This chain joins TRBV7-2 and TRBJ2-3; D uncertain. Trimming took 1 base from V and 0 from J, leaving 11 bases between them. Germline CDR1 SGHTA, CDR2 FQGNSA. The CDR3 length is 16 residues. The CDR3 coding sequence is TGTGCCAGCAGCTTAGGGGGTATGCCTAGCACAGATACGCAGTATTTT. Amino acid sequence: CASSLGGMPSTDTQYF.

This rearrangement joins TRBV19 to TRBJ1-3; no definite D call. This CDR3 has 14 residues. Germline CDR1 reads LNHDA; CDR2 reads SQIVND (reference sequence). V was cut by 6 bases and J by 0 bases, with 9 bases left in between. In DNA form, the CDR3 reads TGTGCCAGTAGGCTCGGCGCCTCTGGAAACACCATATATTTT. Residues: CASRLGASGNTIYF.

The table lists this clone with a count of one. The CDR3 nucleotides are TGTGCCAGCAGCGTAGAGGCTAGCGGGTACAACTACGAGCAGTACTTC. It yields the protein CASSVEASGYNYEQYF. This sequence joins TRBV9 and TRBJ2-7, with TRBD2 identical over 8 bases. The germline V gene has CDR1 SGDLS and CDR2 YYNGEE. The CDR3 sequence is 16 residues long. V gave up 0 bases and J gave up 3 bases; unmatched junction bases: 8.

The chain uses TRBV5-5 and TRBJ2-7, with 9 bases matching TRBD1. V lost 3 bases, J lost 0 bases, and 4 bases stayed unmatched. The CDR3 runs to 15 residues. Germline CDR1 is SGHKS and CDR2 is YYEKEE (reference sequence). CDR3 nucleotides: TGTGCCAGCAGCTGGACAGGGGATAGCTCCTACGAGCAGTACTTC. It is translated as CASSWTGDSSYEQYF.

The rearrangement links TRBV30 to TRBJ2-5, with a tentative D call TRBD2 (5 bases). The V and J ends lost 0 bases and 5 bases respectively, with 7 bases between them. Germline CDR1 GTSNPN, CDR2 SVGIG (reference sequence). This CDR3 spans 12 amino acids. The CDR3: CAWSVQRETQYF. The CDR3, as DNA: TGTGCCTGGAGTGTACAGCGGGAGACCCAGTACTTC.

The chain employs TRBV5-4 and TRBJ1-5; no firm D call. V dropped 0 bases and J dropped 6 bases, with 4 bases sitting between them. The CDR3 has 12 amino acids. Germline loops: CDR1 SGHNT, CDR2 YYREEE (reference sequence). The CDR3 reads CASSLDGQPQHF. The CDR3 nucleotides are TGTGCCAGCAGCTTGGACGGTCAGCCCCAGCATTTT.

The chain carries TRBV6-6 and TRBJ2-3; tentative D call: TRBD1 (5 bases). V lost 2 bases to trimming and J lost 6 bases, with 15 bases between them. The germline CDR1 and CDR2 sequences are MNHNY and SVGAGI (reference sequence). The length of the CDR3 is 15 residues. The CDR3 region has the DNA TGTGCCAGCAGTTACGGTGGCAGGGTGGGCGATACGCAGTATTTT. Its protein is CASSYGGRVGDTQYF.

This chain joins TRBV7-9 and TRBJ2-3; 8 bases fit TRBD2. The ends lost 5 bases at V and 4 bases at J; junction bases unmatched: 11. Germline-derived CDR1 and CDR2 are SEHNR and FQNEAQ (reference sequence). This CDR3 contains 16 residues. The CDR3 DNA reads TGTGCCAGCAGCCCGGGGGGGGGTTCTCGGGCAGATACGCAGTATTTT. Protein product: CASSPGGGSRADTQYF.

The rearrangement joins TRBV4-2 to TRBJ2-7, with D unresolved. Per the germline V gene, CDR1 is LGHNA and CDR2 is YNFKEQ. CDR3 size: 12 residues. The V gene lost 5 bases and the J gene lost 7 bases, with 12 bases spanning the gap. The CDR3 reads CASSLDSAEQYF. In nucleotides, the CDR3 is TGTGCCAGCAGCTTGGATTCTGCAGAGCAGTACTTC.

Here the CDR3 reads CASSELDTQYF. The CDR3, as DNA: TGTGCCAGCAGTGAATTGGATACGCAGTATTTT. V is TRBV6-1 and J is TRBJ2-3; D ambiguous. V gave up 2 bases and J gave up 6 bases, with 3 bases separating them. This CDR3 spans 11 amino acids. The germline V gene has CDR1 MNHNS and CDR2 SASEGT.

The chain carries TRBV4-2 and TRBJ2-2, with D possibly matching TRBD1 (5 bases). Between the trimmed V and J ends, which lost 3 bases and 2 bases, there was a span of 13 bases. Looked up from germline, CDR1 is LGHNA and CDR2 is YNFKEQ. This CDR3 has 16 residues. CDR3 coding DNA: TGTGCCAGCAGCCAGGACATGACCCAAAACACCGGGGAGCTGTTTTTT. This gives the protein CASSQDMTQNTGELFF.

The gene calls are TRBV7-2 and TRBJ1-3; TRBD1 is a possible D gene (5 bases). V was cut by 6 bases and J by 2 bases, with 14 bases left in between. The CDR3 runs 15 residues. Per germline, CDR1 SGHTA and CDR2 FQGNSA. CDR3 loop: CASSHEAGAGNTIYF. The CDR3 nucleotides read TGTGCCAGCAGTCACGAGGCGGGGGCTGGAAACACCATATATTTT. Full variable domain (missing parts from reference TRBV7-2 and TRBJ1-3): GAGVSQSPSNKVTEKGKDVELRCDPISGHTALYWYRQSLGQGLEFLIYFQGNSAPDKSGLPSDRFSAERTGGSVSTLTIQRTQQEDSAVYLCASSHEAGAGNTIYFGEGSWLTVV.

The V call is TRBV28, the J call TRBJ2-1; no clear D gene. From germline, CDR1 is MDHEN and CDR2 SYDVKM. Trimming removed 5 bases at V and 5 bases at J, with 19 bases between. The CDR3 loop spans 16 amino acids. CDR3 region: CASSPRVSITHNEQFF. The CDR3 nucleotides read TGTGCCAGCAGTCCACGGGTCTCCATTACTCACAATGAGCAGTTCTTC.

The chain uses TRBV7-2 and TRBJ2-1, with TRBD1 as a possible D gene (6 bases). The CDR3 covers 15 residues. The ends were cut back, 4 bases at V and 2 bases at J, with 12 bases in the middle. CDR1 and CDR2 from the germline V gene are SGHTA and FQGNSA. The CDR3 protein is CASSSLRDTYNEQFF. DNA for the CDR3: TGTGCCAGCAGCTCGCTACGGGACACCTACAATGAGCAGTTCTTC.

The CDR3 loop is CSVVPPGQFTDTQYF. CDR3 in DNA: TGCAGCGTTGTGCCTCCGGGACAGTTCACAGATACGCAGTATTTT. The chain uses TRBV29-1 and TRBJ2-3, with TRBD1 matching over 7 bases. This CDR3 spans 15 amino acids. Germline CDR1 and CDR2: SQVTM and ANQGSEA. With 4 bases clipped from V and 2 bases from J, the junction kept 9 bases outside the gene matches.

The chain couples TRBV6-5 to TRBJ2-7; tentatively, D is TRBD1 or TRBD2 (9 bases each). Trimming removed 2 bases at V and 7 bases at J, with 21 bases between. The CDR3 sequence is 16 residues long. The germline V gene encodes CDR1 MNHEY and CDR2 SVGAGI. The DNA of the CDR3 is TGTGCCAGCAGTTACCGTCTGGCTAGCGGGACAGGGGAGCAGTACTTC. Protein: CASSYRLASGTGEQYF.

The chain is built from TRBV7-8 and TRBJ1-1; possible D gene TRBD1, 5 bases. CDR1 and CDR2 from the germline V gene are SGHVS and FQNEAQ. The CDR3 consists of 13 residues. V lost 5 bases to trimming and J lost 4 bases, with 11 bases between them. The CDR3 spells CASSVTRVTEAFF. CDR3 nucleotide sequence: TGTGCCAGCAGCGTTACCAGGGTCACTGAAGCTTTCTTT. Using reference TRBV7-8 and TRBJ1-1 for the parts outside the CDR3, the full variable domain is GAGVSQSPRYKVAKRGQDVALRCDPISGHVSLFWYQQALGQGPEFLTYFQNEAQLDKSGLPSDRFFAERPEGSVSTLKIQRTQQEDSAVYLCASSVTRVTEAFFGQGTRLTVV.

V and J are TRBV19 and TRBJ2-7; D may correspond to TRBD1 or TRBD2 (5 bases each). Germline V gives CDR1 LNHDA, CDR2 SQIVND (reference sequence). This CDR3 has 15 amino acids. With 1 base removed from V and 6 bases from J, the gap between germline ends came to 16 bases. The CDR3 spells CASSIGTGGRSEQYF. Here the CDR3 DNA reads TGTGCCAGTAGTATAGGTACTGGGGGTCGGAGCGAGCAGTACTTC.

The chain employs TRBV7-9 and TRBJ2-1; tentatively, D is TRBD2 (6 bases). The CDR3 is 16 amino acids. Germline assignment: CDR1 SEHNR and CDR2 FQNEAQ (reference sequence). Trimming left V 1 base short and J 0 bases short, with 10 bases between. The DNA for the CDR3 is TGTGCCAGCAGCTTAGTTCGGGGGAGCTCCTACAATGAGCAGTTCTTC. Protein product: CASSLVRGSSYNEQFF. Full variable domain (rest looked up from reference TRBV7-9 and TRBJ2-1): DTGVSQNPRHKITKRGQNVTFRCDPISEHNRLYWYRQTLGQGPEFLTYFQNEAQLEKSRLLSDRFSAERPKGSFSTLEIQRTEQGDSAMYLCASSLVRGSSYNEQFFGPGTRLTVL.

The V gene is TRBV6-1, the J gene TRBJ2-2, with D possibly called TRBD1 or TRBD2 (6 bases each). CDR1 and CDR2 (germline): MNHNS, SASEGT. The CDR3 runs 16 residues. Trimming stripped 4 bases from V and 4 bases from J, with 16 bases between. The CDR3: CASSASSGAVTGELFF. The CDR3 nucleotides are TGTGCCAGCAGTGCAAGTTCGGGGGCGGTCACCGGGGAGCTGTTTTTT.

The CDR3 reads CASRTRNVTGARLSETQYF. CDR3 nucleotides: TGTGCCAGCAGGACCAGAAACGTCACGGGCGCGCGGTTGTCGGAGACCCAGTACTTC. J is TRBJ2-5 and V is TRBV11-2, with D unresolved. This CDR3 has 19 residues. From germline, CDR1 is SGHAT and CDR2 FQNNGV. V was pared by 6 bases and J by 5 bases, with 31 bases between.

The rearrangement uses TRBV18 and TRBJ2-7; 11 positions match TRBD1. The germline gives CDR1 KGHSH, CDR2 LQKENI. This CDR3 comprises 16 residues. V trimming: 6 bases; J trimming: 4 bases; junction bases outside the gene matches: 11. This CDR3 is CASSHQEGTGGYEQYF. CDR3 nucleotides: TGTGCCAGCTCTCACCAGGAAGGGACAGGGGGGTACGAGCAGTACTTC.